The rows below give T cell receptor beta chains drawn from one sample of a study of blood T cell repertoires in COVID-19. Measured with immunoSEQ multiplex PCR; TCRdb has only the in-frame clones, and not every one. Seen here are about 140,000 clones, around 87% observed once, and the top ten hold under 6.5%. Sequenced material: peripheral blood. The receptors shown here come from a human donor in a cohort sampled during active COVID-19. Each CDR3 is given with its conserved first and last residue. The D gene is left open where the match is weak. A clone size is listed for some rows: how often the clone was seen (once, few, many), or a class if it is expanded.

clone size | J gene | D gene | V gene | CDR3 DNA | CDR3 protein
NA | TRBJ2-7 | TRBD2 | TRBV11-1 | TGTGCCAGCAGCTTAGGAGGGAGGGGCCACGAGCAGTACTTC | CASSLGGRGHEQYF
NA | TRBJ2-1 | TRBD2 | TRBV27 | TGTGCCAGCAGCCACCTAGCGGGAGGATACTCCTACAATGAGCAGTTCTTC | CASSHLAGGYSYNEQFF
NA | TRBJ2-7 | TRBD2 | TRBV27 | TGTGCCAGCATTCCTAGCGGGAGCGCTACCTACGAGCAGTACTTC | CASIPSGSATYEQYF
NA | TRBJ1-1 | TRBD1 | TRBV7-9 | TGTGCCAGCAGCTCCGGACAGGGGGCACTGGACACTGAAGCTTTCTTT | CASSSGQGALDTEAFF
NA | TRBJ2-2 | TRBD2 | TRBV5-5 | TGTGCCAGCAGCTTGGGACTAGCGGTGAACACCGGGGAGCTGTTTTTT | CASSLGLAVNTGELFF
NA | TRBJ2-5 | TRBD2 | TRBV27 | TGTGCCAGCAGTTTAGGCGGGGGGGCCGCAGAGACCCAGTACTTC | CASSLGGGAAETQYF
NA | TRBJ2-3 | TRBD2 | TRBV28 | TGTGCCAGCAGTTTAGCGGGACTAGCGGGAGACGAGGGCACAGATACGCAGTATTTT | CASSLAGLAGDEGTDTQYF
NA | TRBJ2-4 | TRBD1 | TRBV7-2 | TGTGCCAGCAGCTTAGGAGGGGGCTTGGCCAAAAACATTCAGTACTTC | CASSLGGGLAKNIQYF
once | TRBJ2-3 | NA | TRBV5-1 | TGCGCCAGCAGCCGACAGAGGGCGGGAACAGATACGCAGTATTTT | CASSRQRAGTDTQYF
NA | TRBJ2-7 | NA | TRBV7-9 | TGTGCCAGCACCGATTCCAGCGGTACCTACGAGCAGTACTTC | CASTDSSGTYEQYF
many | TRBJ1-1 | TRBD1 | TRBV18 | TGTGCCAGCCTTCCCGGGACAGGGTTAGGGAACACTGAAGCTTTCTTT | CASLPGTGLGNTEAFF
NA | TRBJ2-1 | TRBD2 | TRBV2 | TGTGCCAGCAGTGAAGTTGTTAGCGGGTGGTACAATGAGCAGTTCTTC | CASSEVVSGWYNEQFF
NA | TRBJ1-3 | NA | TRBV4-1 | TGCGCCAGCAGCCAACGGAGCTCTGGAAACACCATATATTTT | CASSQRSSGNTIYF
NA | TRBJ2-3 | NA | TRBV5-1 | TGCGCCAGCAGCGCTACCACAGATACGCAGTATTTT | CASSATTDTQYF
NA | TRBJ2-5 | TRBD1 | TRBV20-1 | TGCAGTGCTAGTGCCTGGGGAGGACAGGGGGCGGAGACCCAGTACTTC | CSASAWGGQGAETQYF
NA | TRBJ2-7 | NA | TRBV27 | TGTGCCAGCAGTTCCCCGGACAGACGCTCCTACGAGCAGTACTTC | CASSSPDRRSYEQYF
NA | TRBJ2-3 | TRBD2 | TRBV5-1 | TGCGCCAGCAGCTTGACTAGCGGCTACACAGATACGCAGTATTTT | CASSLTSGYTDTQYF
NA | TRBJ2-3 | TRBD1 | TRBV4-2 | TGTGCCAGCAGCCCAGGACAGGGGACTAGCACAGATACGCAGTATTTT | CASSPGQGTSTDTQYF
many | TRBJ1-1 | NA | TRBV9 | TGTGCCAGCAGCCCGATGGGTGGAGGGGCCACTGAAGCTTTCTTT | CASSPMGGGATEAFF
NA | TRBJ2-7 | TRBD1 | TRBV7-8 | TGTGCCAGCAGCTTCGAAACAGGGGGTGGATACGAGCAGTACTTC | CASSFETGGGYEQYF
NA | TRBJ2-5 | NA | TRBV28 | TGTGCCAGCAGTTTATACCCGGGAGAAGAGACCCAGTACTTC | CASSLYPGEETQYF
NA | TRBJ1-5 | TRBD1 | TRBV25-1 | TGTGCCAGCAGCGCGACAGGGGCGGGCAATCAGCCCCAGCATTTT | CASSATGAGNQPQHF
NA | TRBJ2-7 | TRBD1 | TRBV7-2 | TGTGCCAGCAGCGTTGGGACAGGGAGCTCCTACGAGCAGTACTTC | CASSVGTGSSYEQYF
NA | TRBJ2-1 | NA | TRBV7-9 | TGTGCCAGCAGCTCGAGACTAATCGCGGCACACGAGCAGTTCTTC | CASSSRLIAAHEQFF
NA | TRBJ1-1 | NA | TRBV29-1 | TGCAGCGTTGATCCGGCGGGCACTGAAGCTTTCTTT | CSVDPAGTEAFF
once | TRBJ2-7 | NA | TRBV2 | TGTGCCAGCCAGACAGACTTATTCGACGAGCAGTACTTC | CASQTDLFDEQYF
NA | TRBJ2-1 | TRBD2 | TRBV6-1 | TGTGCCAGCAGTGGAACGCCGCAGGGACTATCCTACAATGAGCAGTTCTTC | CASSGTPQGLSYNEQFF
NA | TRBJ2-1 | NA | TRBV7-2 | TGTGCCAGCAGCTTAGAATATATTCCCTACAATGAGCAGTTCTTC | CASSLEYIPYNEQFF
once | TRBJ1-4 | NA | TRBV7-2 | TGTGCCAGCAGCTTCAGGGGTGGGTGGGCTAATGAAAAACTGTTTTTT | CASSFRGGWANEKLFF
NA | TRBJ2-2 | TRBD2 | TRBV28 | TGTGCCAGCAGTCCCCCTAGCGGGGGAAACACCGGGGAGCTGTTTTTT | CASSPPSGGNTGELFF
NA | TRBJ2-2 | NA | TRBV5-8 | TGTGCCAGCAGCTGGACAGATCGGGCCGGGGAGCTGTTTTTT | CASSWTDRAGELFF
once | TRBJ2-7 | NA | TRBV20-1 | TGCAGTGCTGAGAGGTCCTACGAGCAGTACTTC | CSAERSYEQYF
once | TRBJ2-1 | NA | TRBV19 | TGTGCCAGTAGGAGTGGTCCCGGTATCAATGAGCAGTTCTTC | CASRSGPGINEQFF
NA | TRBJ1-4 | NA | TRBV10-3 | TGTGCCATCAGTGAGGATGGCGGAACTAATGAAAAACTGTTTTTT | CAISEDGGTNEKLFF
NA | TRBJ1-1 | NA | TRBV10-2 | TGCGCCAGCAGACTGGGAGTGAACACTGAAGCTTTCTTT | CASRLGVNTEAFF
many | TRBJ1-5 | TRBD1 | TRBV29-1 | TGCAGCGTGGGGGACAGCCCAGACATTAGGCATTTT | CSVGDSPDIRHF
NA | TRBJ2-2 | NA | TRBV25-1 | TGTGCCAGCAGTGGACCCCGTGGCAGGGCAAACACCGGGGAGCTGTTTTTT | CASSGPRGRANTGELFF
NA | TRBJ2-1 | TRBD2 | TRBV10-3 | TGTGCCATCAGTGAGGGCGGGAGGACCTACAATGAGCAGTTCTTC | CAISEGGRTYNEQFF
NA | TRBJ2-1 | NA | TRBV19 | TGTGCCAGTAGTATTCTCAATGAGCAGTTCTTC | CASSILNEQFF